The rows below give T cell receptor beta chains drawn from one sample of a study of T cells in Graves' hyperthyroidism and ophthalmopathy. Using its own MiXCR run on the multiplex PCR reads, TCRdb lists one record per CDR3 protein. The sample records about 840,000 distinct CDR3 sequences, around 39% being singletons. The specimen sequenced was blood. These receptors were taken from a man aged 18 to 30 with Graves' hyperthyroidism. Both conserved end residues are trimmed from each CDR3. Size is stated for part of the rows, as once, few or many counts, or as a class when the clone is expanded.

size,J,V,CDR3
.,TRBJ1-2,TRBV19,ASSTAGSPNYGYT
few,TRBJ1-5,TRBV5-6,ASSLGQMGSNQPQH
many,TRBJ2-7,TRBV7-2,ASSGVGYEQY
once,TRBJ2-5,TRBV4-1,ASSQEVAGVPQETQY
.,TRBJ2-3,TRBV10-3,AISEPLEGFEDTQY
many,TRBJ2-7,TRBV2,ASSAPYEQY
many,TRBJ1-2,TRBV25-1,ASSEQGAGYT
many,TRBJ1-5,TRBV19,ASSTEGRYNQPQH
many,TRBJ1-2,TRBV19,ASRPIPNYGYT
once,TRBJ2-5,TRBV10-3,ASRTGAIQETQY